The 12 T cell receptor beta chains reported below all come from one sample, sequenced in a study of beta chain features in type 1 diabetes. TCRB transcripts that were expressed got sequenced, as all of the isolated RNA had been reverse transcribed. Produced via immunoSEQ multiplex PCR; TCRdb's table is partial and in-frame only. The repertoire includes 110,000 to 150,000 clones, 6% to 7.5% of them detected once, and roughly 1.5% sits in the top ten. Sequences were obtained from central memory CD4+ T cells from blood. Receptors were obtained from a woman aged 30 to 39 in good health.

This clone came up a few times. V usage is TRBV7-2 and J usage is TRBJ2-7, with TRBD1 as a possible D gene (6 bases). The V and J ends lost 5 bases and 4 bases respectively, with 9 bases between them. Germline assignment: CDR1 SGHTA and CDR2 FQGNSA. This CDR3 has 12 amino acids. CDR3 region: CASSRDKYEQYF. CDR3 coding DNA: TGTGCCAGCAGCAGGGACAAATACGAGCAGTACTTC.

The genes are TRBV4-2 and TRBJ1-1; 7 nucleotides align to TRBD1. Germline loops: CDR1 LGHNA, CDR2 YNFKEQ. J lost 3 bases, V lost 6 bases, and 7 bases had no gene match. The CDR3 is made up of 14 amino acids. The CDR3 DNA reads as TGTGCCAGCAGATTCGGGGACAGATACACTGAAGCTTTCTTT. It encodes CASRFGDRYTEAFF.

This clone was seen many times. The junction shows a germline mismatch at one end, possibly a read error. The chain couples TRBV30 to TRBJ1-2; 7 nucleotides align to TRBD1. CDR1 is GTSNPN, CDR2 SVGIG, per germline (reference sequence). The CDR3 spans 9 residues. For the CDR3, the DNA is TGTGCCGGGGACAGCGCGGCTTTCTTC. Translation: CAGDSAAFF.

This clone was counted between two and nine times. The chain links TRBV7-2 to TRBJ2-2, with 9 positions matching TRBD2. Germline CDR1 and CDR2: SGHTA and FQGNSA. Trimming removed 2 bases from V and 1 base from J; junction bases left unmatched: 5. The CDR3 is 17 residues long. CDR3 coding DNA: TGTGCCAGCAGCTTAAGGGGACTAGCTATGAACACCGGGGAGCTGTTTTTT. This sequence encodes CASSLRGLAMNTGELFF.

This clone was detected a few times. The rearrangement joins TRBV18 to TRBJ1-5; a weak D match, TRBD1 (6 bases). From germline, CDR1 is KGHSH and CDR2 LQKENI. V was pared by 4 bases and J by 4 bases, with 14 bases between. The CDR3 is 15 amino acids. DNA for the CDR3: TGTGCCAGCTCACAACAGGGTGGCGGTAATCAGCCCCAGCATTTT. Its translation: CASSQQGGGNQPQHF.

This clone was seen only a few times. The V call is TRBV19, the J call TRBJ2-7; possible D gene TRBD2, 6 bases. The V gene lost 3 bases and the J gene lost 7 bases, with 16 bases spanning the gap. The CDR3 contains 14 residues. The V gene's germline CDR1 is LNHDA and CDR2 SQIVND (reference sequence). CDR3 DNA: TGTGCCAGTAGTATGGGTGGCAGGGAGGTGGAGCAGTACTTC. This sequence encodes CASSMGGREVEQYF.

This chain uses TRBV7-2 with TRBJ2-5; 7 nucleotides match TRBD2. V lost 0 bases and J lost 7; bases outside the gene matches: 2. Germline CDR1 is SGHTA and CDR2 is FQGNSA. CDR3 length: 13 amino acids. CDR3 amino acids: CASSLAAGVTQYF. CDR3 DNA sequence: TGTGCCAGCAGCTTAGCCGCGGGGGTGACCCAGTACTTC.

The chain joins TRBV5-4 to TRBJ2-1, with unresolved D. The CDR3 loop spans 12 amino acids. Germline V CDR1 and CDR2: SGHNT, YYREEE (reference sequence). V was trimmed by 4 bases and J by 9 bases, leaving 11 bases between them. The CDR3 loop reads CASSPRSGEQFF. CDR3 DNA: TGTGCCAGCAGCCCCCGATCGGGTGAGCAGTTCTTC.

V gene TRBV9 combines with J gene TRBJ1-2; D unresolved. The CDR3 sequence is 13 residues long. Germline assignment: CDR1 SGDLS and CDR2 YYNGEE. V was shortened by 0 bases and J by 7 bases, with 10 bases between the two germline ends. The CDR3 nucleotides are TGTGCCAGCAGCGTAGAATTCTTGAGTGGCTACACCTTC. This gives the protein CASSVEFLSGYTF.

The genes are TRBV27 and TRBJ1-5; possible D gene TRBD1, 6 bases. V shed 5 bases and J shed 4 bases, with 12 bases lying between them. The CDR3 consists of 14 residues. Germline assignment: CDR1 MNHEY and CDR2 SMNVEV (reference sequence). The CDR3 reads CASSPRQANQPQHF. The CDR3 DNA reads TGTGCCAGCAGTCCCCGACAGGCAAATCAGCCCCAGCATTTT.

The CDR3 DNA is TGTGCCAGCAGTGGCCGGGGACTAGCGGGAGATTCGGATACGCAGTATTTT. This gives the protein CASSGRGLAGDSDTQYF. The chain recombines TRBV2 with TRBJ2-3; 14 bases align to TRBD2. The CDR3 is 17 residues long. Germline V gene lookup returns CDR1 SNHLY and CDR2 FYNNEI. Unmatched junction bases numbered 9, after V lost 4 bases and J lost 6 bases.

This clone has a handful of counts. The V and J genes are TRBV6-5 and TRBJ1-1; possibly TRBD1 for D (5 bases). Trimming stripped 6 bases from V and 0 bases from J, with 11 bases between. The CDR3 is made up of 14 amino acids. The germline gives CDR1 MNHEY, CDR2 SVGAGI. The CDR3 loop is CASSQDNLNTEAFF. DNA for the CDR3: TGTGCCAGCAGCCAGGACAACCTGAACACTGAAGCTTTCTTT.